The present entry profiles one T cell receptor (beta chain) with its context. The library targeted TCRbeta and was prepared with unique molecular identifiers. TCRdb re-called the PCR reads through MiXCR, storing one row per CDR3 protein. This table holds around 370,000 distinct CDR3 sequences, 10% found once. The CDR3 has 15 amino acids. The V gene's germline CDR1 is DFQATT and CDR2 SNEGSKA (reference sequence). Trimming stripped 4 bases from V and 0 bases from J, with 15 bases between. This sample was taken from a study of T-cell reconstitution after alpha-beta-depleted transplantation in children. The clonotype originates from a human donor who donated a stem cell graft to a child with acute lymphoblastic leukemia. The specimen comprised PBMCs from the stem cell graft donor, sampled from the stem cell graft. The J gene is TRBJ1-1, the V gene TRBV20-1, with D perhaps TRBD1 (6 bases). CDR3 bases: TGCAGTGCTACTCTCGAGGGGGATTTGAACACTGAAGCTTTCTTT. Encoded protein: CSATLEGDLNTEAFF.